Listed below are T cell receptor beta chains from one sample, sequenced in a study of blood T cell repertoires in COVID-19. This table comes from immunoSEQ multiplex PCR, and its TCRdb copy is limited to in-frame clones, with some not included. Of about 52,000 clones listed, 89% are singletons. The sample consisted of peripheral blood. Receptors were obtained from a man aged 60-69 years with active COVID-19. CDR3s include the opening cysteine and the closing phenylalanine or tryptophan. D genes are given only for firm matches. The size of a clone is reported for some rows only, either as once, few or many, or as a class for expanded clones.

v_call	j_call	d_call	clone_size	cdr3_nt	cdr3_aa
TRBV11-2	TRBJ2-2	-	-	TGTGCCAGCAGCCCGGGACTGCTGAACACCGGGGAGCTGTTTTTT	CASSPGLLNTGELFF
TRBV29-1	TRBJ2-7	TRBD1	-	TGCAGCGCCCGGGACAGGGCAAGGGGCGAGCAGTACTTC	CSARDRARGEQYF
TRBV19	TRBJ1-1	-	-	TGTGCCAGTAGTATAAGAATAGCCGCAAGTTCGGACACTGAAGCTTTCTTT	CASSIRIAASSDTEAFF
TRBV28	TRBJ2-7	TRBD1	-	TGTGCCAGCAGTTTATCGGGACAGGGCTACGAGCAGTACTTC	CASSLSGQGYEQYF
TRBV4-3	TRBJ2-5	-	once	TGCGCCAGCAGCCAAGATGTCGGGACATCCCAAGAGACCCAGTACTTC	CASSQDVGTSQETQYF
TRBV28	TRBJ2-5	TRBD1	-	TGTGCCAGCGGGGGGACAGGGGGTGAGGAGACCCAGTACTTC	CASGGTGGEETQYF
TRBV19	TRBJ2-3	-	-	TGTGCCCCAGACACAGATACGCAGTATTTT	CAPDTDTQYF
TRBV7-2	TRBJ1-4	-	-	TGTGCCAGCAGCTTAGGAATTACAGGAACTAATGAAAAACTGTTTTTT	CASSLGITGTNEKLFF
TRBV5-1	TRBJ1-4	TRBD1	-	TGCGCCAGCAGCTCGGGACAGGGAGCTAATGAAAAACTGTTTTTT	CASSSGQGANEKLFF
TRBV29-1	TRBJ2-1	-	-	TGCAGCGTTGAATCCTCCAGGGCGGGGATGGGCAATGAGCAGTTCTTC	CSVESSRAGMGNEQFF
TRBV6-4	TRBJ1-5	TRBD1	-	TGTGCCAGCAGTGACGGACAGGGCAGTGAGCCCCAGCATTTT	CASSDGQGSEPQHF
TRBV7-9	TRBJ2-2	-	-	TGTGCCAGCAGCTTAGCGGGACTCAACGCCGGGGAGCTGTTTTTT	CASSLAGLNAGELFF
TRBV5-1	TRBJ2-6	TRBD1	once	TGCGCCAGCAGCACGAACACAGGGGGCCCTGGGGCCAACGTCCTGACTTTC	CASSTNTGGPGANVLTF
TRBV7-3	TRBJ2-3	TRBD2	-	TGTGCCAGCAGCTTAAGCGGGAGGGCCGTAGATACGCAGTATTTT	CASSLSGRAVDTQYF
TRBV5-8	TRBJ2-1	TRBD2	-	TGTGCCAGCAGCTTGTTGGCGGGACTAGCGGGAGTACTTGGGCAGTTCTTC	CASSLLAGLAGVLGQFF
TRBV13	TRBJ2-5	-	-	TGTGCCAGCAGCTTAGTACGGCAAGAGACCCAGTACTTC	CASSLVRQETQYF
TRBV7-9	TRBJ1-5	TRBD1	few	TGTGCCAGCAGCGTATATACAGGGGGGAGCAATCAGCCCCAGCATTTT	CASSVYTGGSNQPQHF
TRBV7-6	TRBJ2-1	-	-	TGTGCCAGCAGCTTGCCGGGCGGGATCTACAATGAGCAGTTCTTC	CASSLPGGIYNEQFF
TRBV9	TRBJ2-2	-	-	TGTGCCAGCACTCAAGGGAGCGGGAACACCGGGGAGCTGTTTTTT	CASTQGSGNTGELFF
TRBV5-4	TRBJ2-5	-	-	TGTGCCAGCAGCCCGGGGTTGATAAGCGGAATACAAGAGACCCAGTACTTC	CASSPGLISGIQETQYF
TRBV28	TRBJ1-2	-	once	TGTGCCAGCAGTTTAACAAGGAGGTTTGGCTACACCTTC	CASSLTRRFGYTF
TRBV4-3	TRBJ1-5	-	-	TGCGCCAGCAGCCAACTAATCTCGGTTGGTCAGCCCCAGCATTTT	CASSQLISVGQPQHF
TRBV10-3	TRBJ1-2	TRBD1	-	TGTGCCATCGGGTCGCGGGAGGGGGCGAACTATGGCTACACCTTC	CAIGSREGANYGYTF
TRBV20-1	TRBJ2-1	TRBD2	-	TGCAGTGCTAGTGAGGTTAGCGGGACCTCCTACAATGAGCAGTTCTTC	CSASEVSGTSYNEQFF
TRBV19	TRBJ2-7	-	-	TGTGCCAGTAGTATAGGAGAGGTCGGCGAGCAGTACTTC	CASSIGEVGEQYF
TRBV29-1	TRBJ1-2	TRBD1	-	TGCAGCGCCGGGACAGGGAACGCTAAGGTGCGTGGCTACACCTTC	CSAGTGNAKVRGYTF
TRBV4-3	TRBJ2-3	-	-	TGCGCCAGCAGCCAGGGAGGCAGGGCACTAGATACGCAGTATTTT	CASSQGGRALDTQYF
TRBV9	TRBJ2-1	TRBD2	-	TGTGCCAGCAGCGCGCCCTTAGCGGGAGGCACCTACAATGAGCAGTTCTTC	CASSAPLAGGTYNEQFF
TRBV29-1	TRBJ1-5	-	-	TGCAGCGGCAGCGGTGGGGTCAATCAGCCCCAGCATTTT	CSGSGGVNQPQHF
TRBV18	TRBJ2-7	-	-	TGTGCCAGCTCACCACCTAGCTCCTACGAGCAGTACTTC	CASSPPSSYEQYF
TRBV19	TRBJ1-4	-	-	TGTGCCAGTACCCCGGGGGGGCGAGGTGAAAAACTGTTTTTT	CASTPGGRGEKLFF
TRBV1	TRBJ2-5	-	-	TGCACCAGCAGCGGTAGGGGCGGGAGGTCCCAAGAGACCCAGTACTTC	CTSSGRGGRSQETQYF
TRBV7-2	TRBJ2-7	TRBD2	-	TGTGCCAGCAGCTTAGAGGCTAGCGGGAGACGGGAGCAGTACTTC	CASSLEASGRREQYF
TRBV6-5	TRBJ1-2	TRBD1	-	TGTGCCAGCAGTCCGACAGGGCTGGTTGGCTACACCTTC	CASSPTGLVGYTF
TRBV9	TRBJ2-7	-	-	TGTGCCAGCAGCGTAGATGGGAGTTGGGCCGGCGAGCAGTACTTC	CASSVDGSWAGEQYF
TRBV25-1	TRBJ1-1	-	-	TGTGCCAGCAGTGCCCGATTCATTGACAGCACTGAAGCTTTCTTT	CASSARFIDSTEAFF
TRBV4-2	TRBJ2-5	TRBD2	-	TGTGCCAGCAGCCCAGGGACTAGCGGACAAGAGACCCAGTACTTC	CASSPGTSGQETQYF
TRBV18	TRBJ2-3	-	-	TGTGCCAGCTCAATTTTCAACACAGATACGCAGTATTTT	CASSIFNTDTQYF
TRBV3-1/TRBV3-2	TRBJ1-3	-	-	TGTGCCACCGAGGGCCGCGGGGGAAACACCATATATTTT	CATEGRGGNTIYF
TRBV6-4	TRBJ1-2	TRBD1	-	TGTGCCAGACCATCAGGGGGTTTCTATGGCTACACCTTC	CARPSGGFYGYTF
TRBV6-2/TRBV6-3	TRBJ2-3	TRBD2	-	TGTGCCAGCAGTTCGGGACTAGCGGACTCAACAGATACGCAGTATTTT	CASSSGLADSTDTQYF
TRBV28	TRBJ2-7	-	-	TGTGCCAGCAGTCCCGCCGGGACAATCTACGAGCAGTACTTC	CASSPAGTIYEQYF
TRBV2	TRBJ1-2	-	-	TGTGCCAGCAGGGGGGGGGATCCCAAATATGGCTACACCTTC	CASRGGDPKYGYTF
TRBV7-8	TRBJ2-7	TRBD1	-	TGTGCCAGCAGCTGGGGGACAGGGTTCGAGCAGTACTTC	CASSWGTGFEQYF
TRBV7-9	TRBJ1-1	TRBD1	-	TGTGCCAGCAGCTATACAGGGGACACTGAAGCTTTCTTT	CASSYTGDTEAFF
TRBV6-5	TRBJ2-7	-	-	TGTGCCAGCAGTTACTCGAGGACTACCTACGAGCAGTACTTC	CASSYSRTTYEQYF